The sequence of this TCR beta chain was determined in a study of blood T cell repertoires in COVID-19. In regard to this clone: Additional DNA sequences in this sample encode the identical CDR3.

Using immunoSEQ multiplex PCR, the repertoire was profiled, and TCRdb retains in-frame clones only, with some absent. The sample shows roughly 340,000 clones, almost 90% of them seen only once. Sequencing was done on a sample of peripheral blood. The origin of this receptor is a woman aged 65 to 85 with COVID-19, enrolled during active disease.

The CDR3 reads CSARGGETQYF. The CDR3 DNA follows: TGCAGTGCTAGGGGAGGGGAGACCCAGTACTTC. The rearrangement joins TRBV20-1 to TRBJ2-5, with 7 positions matching TRBD2. Trimming removed 3 bases from V and 5 bases from J; junction bases left unmatched: 0. The CDR3 loop spans 11 amino acids. The germline V gene encodes CDR1 DFQATT and CDR2 SNEGSKA (reference sequence).